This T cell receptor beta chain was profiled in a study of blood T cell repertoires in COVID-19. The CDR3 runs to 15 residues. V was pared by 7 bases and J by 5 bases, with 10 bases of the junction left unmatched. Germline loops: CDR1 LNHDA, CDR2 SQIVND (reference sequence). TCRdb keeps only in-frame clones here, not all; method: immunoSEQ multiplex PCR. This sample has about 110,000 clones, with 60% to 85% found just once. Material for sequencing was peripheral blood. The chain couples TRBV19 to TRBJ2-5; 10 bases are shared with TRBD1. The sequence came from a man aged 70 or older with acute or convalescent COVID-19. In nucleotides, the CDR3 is TGTGCCAGTACCCAGGGGCGGGACAGGGGTGAGACCCAGTACTTC. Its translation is CASTQGRDRGETQYF.